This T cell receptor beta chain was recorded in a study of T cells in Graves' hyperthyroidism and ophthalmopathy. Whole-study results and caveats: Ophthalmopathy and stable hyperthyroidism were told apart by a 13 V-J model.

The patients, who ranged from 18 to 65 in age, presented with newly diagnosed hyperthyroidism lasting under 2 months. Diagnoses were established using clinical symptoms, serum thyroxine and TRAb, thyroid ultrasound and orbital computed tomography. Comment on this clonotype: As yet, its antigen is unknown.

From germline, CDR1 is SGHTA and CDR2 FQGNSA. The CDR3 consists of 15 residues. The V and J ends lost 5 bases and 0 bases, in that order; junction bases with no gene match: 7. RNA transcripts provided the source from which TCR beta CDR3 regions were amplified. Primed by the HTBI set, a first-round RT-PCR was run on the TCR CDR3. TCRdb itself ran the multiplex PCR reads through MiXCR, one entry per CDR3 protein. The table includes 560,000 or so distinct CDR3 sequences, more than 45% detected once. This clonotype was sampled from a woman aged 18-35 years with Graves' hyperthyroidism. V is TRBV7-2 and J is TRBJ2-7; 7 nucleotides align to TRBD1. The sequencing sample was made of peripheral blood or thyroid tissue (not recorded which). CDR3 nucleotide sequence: TGTGCCAGCAGCGTAGGGCAGGGGGACTCCTACGAGCAGTACTTC. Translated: CASSVGQGDSYEQYF.